Listed below are T cell receptor beta chains from one sample, sequenced in a study of OX40 agonist ivuxolimab in advanced cancers. Sequencing was performed with immunoSEQ multiplex PCR; in TCRdb, only in-frame clones are kept and a portion is missing. The sample holds just over 20,000 clones; approximately 89% are singletons and the top ten take under 20%. This material consisted of CD4+ or CD8+ T cells sorted from blood, taken in a trial of the OX40 agonist ivuxolimab. These receptors were obtained from an adult with an advanced solid tumor such as melanoma, head and neck, liver or kidney cancer. Each CDR3 is given with its conserved first and last residue. The order of the fields is CDR3 protein, CDR3 DNA, CDR3 length, J gene, V gene, clone size, D gene. The D gene is left open where the match is weak. Size is stated for part of the rows, as once, few or many counts, or as a class when the clone is expanded.

CASSYIGQGRTEAFF,TGTGCCAGCAGTTACATAGGACAGGGGAGAACTGAAGCTTTCTTT,15,TRBJ1-1,TRBV6-5,-,TRBD1
CASSFRESWGYTF,TGTGCCAGCAGTTTTCGAGAGAGTTGGGGCTACACCTTC,13,TRBJ1-2,TRBV27,-,-
CASGSAGTGRDEQYF,TGTGCTAGTGGTTCCGCCGGGACAGGGAGGGACGAGCAGTACTTC,15,TRBJ2-7,TRBV12-5,few,TRBD1
CASSSVISGTGPAFF,TGTGCCAGCAGCTCAGTTATTTCCGGGACAGGCCCCGCTTTCTTT,15,TRBJ1-1,TRBV7-9,-,TRBD1
CAWSAAWGQPQHF,TGTGCCTGGAGCGCTGCTTGGGGCCAGCCCCAGCATTTT,13,TRBJ1-5,TRBV30,-,-
CATLTDRSRNQPQHF,TGTGCCACCCTCACCGACAGGAGTCGCAATCAGCCCCAGCATTTT,15,TRBJ1-5,TRBV15,once,-
CASSQDRTEIYGYTF,TGCGCCAGCAGCCAAGATAGGACAGAAATCTATGGCTACACCTTC,15,TRBJ1-2,TRBV4-3,-,-
CASSGASAVRNTGELFF,TGTGCCAGCAGCGGGGCCTCGGCTGTCCGAAACACCGGGGAGCTGTTTTTT,17,TRBJ2-2,TRBV5-4,-,-
CAWSVGFGEQFF,TGTGCCTGGAGTGTAGGTTTCGGAGAGCAGTTCTTC,12,TRBJ2-1,TRBV30,-,-
CASSAPGQIYGYTF,TGTGCCAGCAGCGCCCCGGGACAGATCTATGGCTACACCTTC,14,TRBJ1-2,TRBV9,-,TRBD1
CASSRGGDYNEQFF,TGTGCCAGTAGTAGGGGCGGGGACTACAATGAGCAGTTCTTC,14,TRBJ2-1,TRBV19,-,-
CASSGDSGYTEAFF,TGTGCCAGCAGCGGGGACAGCGGGTACACGGAAGCTTTCTTT,14,TRBJ1-1,TRBV9,once,TRBD1
CASSPGLAGGTDTQYF,TGTGCCAGCAGCCCCGGACTAGCGGGGGGGACAGATACGCAGTATTTT,16,TRBJ2-3,TRBV7-6,-,TRBD2
CASGFARGSYGYTF,TGCGCTAGTGGTTTCGCGAGGGGAAGCTATGGCTACACCTTC,14,TRBJ1-2,TRBV12-5,-,-
CASLEGRHYGYTF,TGTGCCAGCCTTGAGGGTAGGCACTATGGCTACACCTTC,13,TRBJ1-2,TRBV6-6,-,-
CATSGPGRQGAKYEQYF,TGTGCCACCAGCGGACCCGGACGTCAGGGGGCAAAGTACGAGCAGTACTTC,17,TRBJ2-7,TRBV15,-,TRBD1
CASSSLPGQGAFGANVLTF,TGTGCCAGCAGCTCCCTACCGGGACAGGGGGCGTTTGGGGCCAACGTCCTGACTTTC,19,TRBJ2-6,TRBV5-6,-,TRBD1
CASSPGTPVVNSPLHF,TGTGCCAGCAGCCCGGGGACCCCTGTAGTTAATTCACCCCTCCACTTT,16,TRBJ1-6,TRBV13,-,-
CASSVGSGTLRHNEQFF,TGTGCCAGCAGTGTGGGTAGCGGAACTCTACGACACAATGAGCAGTTCTTC,17,TRBJ2-1,TRBV6-4,once,-
CASSLSYGTDREAFF,TGCGCCAGCAGCTTGTCCTACGGGACAGATCGCGAAGCTTTCTTT,15,TRBJ1-1,TRBV5-1,-,TRBD1
CSARGGGEQYF,TGCAGTGCTAGAGGCGGTGGCGAGCAGTACTTC,11,TRBJ2-7,TRBV20-1,once,-
CASSETGWGYGYTF,TGTGCCAGCAGTGAAACAGGGTGGGGCTATGGCTACACCTTC,14,TRBJ1-2,TRBV6-1,-,-
CASSQGTWGHSYEQYF,TGCGCCAGCAGCCAAGGGACTTGGGGGCACTCCTACGAGCAGTACTTC,16,TRBJ2-7,TRBV4-3,-,-
CASSQNAAGYEQYF,TGCGCCAGCAGCCAAAACGCGGCGGGTTACGAGCAGTACTTC,14,TRBJ2-7,TRBV4-3,-,-
CASSPHSSPLHF,TGTGCCAGCAGCCCACATTCTTCACCCCTCCACTTT,12,TRBJ1-6,TRBV7-8,-,-
CAWSPWNTEAFF,TGTGCCTGGAGTCCATGGAACACTGAAGCTTTCTTT,12,TRBJ1-1,TRBV30,-,-
CASSPALEETQYF,TGTGCCAGCAGCCCGGCCCTGGAAGAGACCCAGTACTTC,13,TRBJ2-5,TRBV5-4,medium-sized,-
CASSPHWTDNSPLHF,TGTGCCAGCAGTCCGCATTGGACAGATAATTCACCCCTCCACTTT,15,TRBJ1-6,TRBV27,-,-
CASSLGAWYNQPQHF,TGTGCCAGCAGCTTGGGGGCATGGTACAATCAGCCCCAGCATTTT,15,TRBJ1-5,TRBV7-8,-,-
CASSPTGQGRYGYTF,TGCGCCAGCAGCCCTACGGGACAGGGAAGGTATGGCTACACCTTC,15,TRBJ1-2,TRBV10-2,-,TRBD1
CASSLVQTLQETQYF,TGTGCCAGCAGCCTCGTCCAAACCCTCCAAGAGACCCAGTACTTC,15,TRBJ2-5,TRBV11-2,-,-
CASSAGGGYLNTEAFF,TGTGCCAGCAGTGCGGGGGGTGGCTACCTGAACACTGAAGCTTTCTTT,16,TRBJ1-1,TRBV2,-,-
CASSHIGQAPADTQYF,TGTGCCAGCAGCCACATCGGGCAGGCCCCTGCAGATACGCAGTATTTT,16,TRBJ2-3,TRBV7-3,-,-
CASSIWGVYAEAFF,TGTGCCAGTAGTATTTGGGGGGTTTACGCTGAAGCTTTCTTT,14,TRBJ1-1,TRBV19,-,-
CASLGGTTNEKLFF,TGCGCCAGCCTAGGGGGGACAACTAATGAAAAACTGTTTTTT,14,TRBJ1-4,TRBV4-1,-,-
CASSEQHREHNEQFF,TGTGCCAGCAGCGAGCAACACAGGGAACACAATGAGCAGTTCTTC,15,TRBJ2-1,TRBV9,-,-
CASSQLSGSPSGELFF,TGCGCCAGCAGCCAACTGAGTGGCTCCCCAAGCGGGGAGCTGTTTTTT,16,TRBJ2-2,TRBV4-1,-,-
CASSPWTESSGANVLTF,TGTGCCAGCAGTCCGTGGACGGAAAGCTCTGGGGCCAACGTCCTGACTTTC,17,TRBJ2-6,TRBV28,-,-
CASSLGEGPDTQYF,TGCGCCAGCAGCCTCGGTGAGGGACCAGATACGCAGTATTTT,14,TRBJ2-3,TRBV4-1,-,-
CAISLSSQGYEQYF,TGTGCCATCAGCCTTTCATCTCAGGGCTACGAGCAGTACTTC,14,TRBJ2-7,TRBV10-3,-,-
CASSTSGTGSIGSYEQYF,TGTGCCAGTAGTACCTCCGGGACAGGAAGTATAGGATCCTACGAGCAGTACTTC,18,TRBJ2-7,TRBV19,medium-sized,TRBD1
CASSLSGGDADTQYF,TGTGCCAGCAGTTTATCAGGGGGCGACGCAGATACGCAGTATTTT,15,TRBJ2-3,TRBV28,-,TRBD1
CASRETGPSYNEQFF,TGTGCCAGCAGAGAAACGGGACCCAGCTACAATGAGCAGTTCTTC,15,TRBJ2-1,TRBV27,-,-
CASSPWGGAGDEQFF,TGTGCCAGCAGCCCCTGGGGGGGGGCTGGCGATGAGCAGTTCTTC,15,TRBJ2-1,TRBV9,-,-
CASSYGGRGATAQYF,TGTGCCAGCAGTTACGGGGGGCGCGGGGCCACGGCCCAGTACTTC,15,TRBJ2-5,TRBV6-6,-,-
CASSPDRAVSYTF,TGTGCCAGCAGTCCTGACAGGGCGGTCAGCTACACCTTC,13,TRBJ1-2,TRBV25-1,-,TRBD1
CAWSMTPRGEQYF,TGTGCCTGGAGCATGACCCCTAGGGGCGAGCAGTACTTC,13,TRBJ2-7,TRBV30,-,-
CASTEGGQGAYEQYF,TGTGCCAGCACCGAGGGGGGACAGGGGGCCTACGAGCAGTACTTC,15,TRBJ2-7,TRBV2,-,TRBD1
CASNRALANEKLFF,TGTGCCAGCAACAGGGCTCTTGCTAATGAAAAACTGTTTTTT,14,TRBJ1-4,TRBV7-9,-,-
CAWAGLSYEQYF,TGTGCCTGGGCCGGACTGAGCTACGAGCAGTACTTC,12,TRBJ2-7,TRBV30,-,-
CASSYGDAEAFF,TGTGCCAGCAGTTACGGGGACGCTGAAGCTTTCTTT,12,TRBJ1-1,TRBV6-6,-,-
CASSLNGGITDTQYF,TGTGCCAGCAGCTTAAACGGGGGGATCACAGATACGCAGTATTTT,15,TRBJ2-3,TRBV11-3,-,TRBD2
CASTRGQGAYNEQFF,TGTGCCAGTACCCGGGGACAGGGGGCCTACAATGAGCAGTTCTTC,15,TRBJ2-1,TRBV19,-,TRBD1
CASSGGHTGELFF,TGTGCCAGCAGCGGTGGACACACCGGGGAGCTGTTTTTT,13,TRBJ2-2,TRBV6-4,-,-